The T cell receptor beta chain under discussion was sequenced for a study of radiotherapy plus CTLA-4 blockade in lung cancer. Study details: With 31% of patients having disease control, objective responses were seen in approximately 17%.

Worth noting for this clone: This sample also contains other DNA sequences that code for the same CDR3.

Libraries were prepared by immunoSEQ multiplex PCR; TCRdb keeps only in-frame clonotypes and omits some of them. The sample holds roughly 100,000 clones, 80% to 85% seen once. The receptor was derived from a human donor with non-small cell lung cancer that progressed on radiotherapy plus ipilimumab. This specimen was peripheral blood, taken from a patient treated with radiotherapy plus ipilimumab.

The CDR3 here is CASGTTGGTGELFF. CDR3 coding DNA: TGTGCCAGCGGTACGACAGGGGGCACCGGGGAGCTGTTTTTT. The rearrangement links TRBV6-1 to TRBJ2-2; TRBD1 aligns across 9 bases. Germline loops: CDR1 MNHNS, CDR2 SASEGT. V was pared by 8 bases and J by 4 bases, with 5 bases of the junction left unmatched. The CDR3 sequence is 14 residues long.